This T cell receptor beta chain was recovered during a study of human T cells and chemical hapten exposure. Looking at the study overall: Per-sample TCR yield variability stemmed mainly from small pooled library volume differences. Study-level results: There was a positive correlation between PT1 expanded TCR counts and patch test score.

Of note for this clonotype: Its antigen is undetermined.

Each CDR3 protein gets one entry after TCRdb re-called the RACE reads with MiXCR. The sample holds fewer than 45,000 distinct CDR3 sequences, just under 4% seen once. The time point: patch test 1, 2 weeks after DPC sensitization. Indicated treatment: therapeutic diphenylcyclopropenone sensitization with weekly scalp DPC. The template was total RNA from unfractionated whole blood. This TCR was recovered from a man in his forties or fifties with alopecia areata. Some clones in this sample may be carry-over from other donors' samples. The source was whole blood, collected in connection with sensitization to the hapten diphenylcyclopropenone (DPC).

CDR3 loop: CASSQGQGRGQPQHF. The CDR3 DNA reads TGTGCCAGCAGCCAGGGACAGGGGAGGGGTCAGCCCCAGCATTTT. This chain connects TRBV11-2 to TRBJ1-5; 10 bases fit TRBD1. Per the germline V gene, CDR1 is SGHAT and CDR2 is FQNNGV. V lost 5 bases to trimming and J lost 6 bases; unmatched junction nucleotides: 7. This CDR3 is 15 amino acids long.